What follows are 20 T cell receptor beta chains derived from one specimen sequenced in a study of graft-versus-host responses after intestinal transplantation. The antigens these receptors bind are not known. Profiling relied on immunoSEQ multiplex PCR, and the TCRdb table lists in-frame clones only, not all of them. The sample lists 100,000 or so clones; roughly nine tenths were seen once. Material: unstimulated CD4+ T cells sorted from spleen or lymph node cells, obtained before transplant. The origin of the receptors is a human donor who was the organ donor for an intestinal transplant.

The CDR3: CASSLQQGIVEQYF. The CDR3 DNA reads as TGTGCCAGCAGCCTACAACAGGGCATTGTCGAGCAGTACTTC. The chain uses TRBV5-5 and TRBJ2-7, with D tentatively TRBD1 (6 bases). Germline V CDR1 and CDR2: SGHKS, YYEKEE (reference sequence). The CDR3 runs to 14 residues. Trimming pared 4 bases from V and 6 bases from J, leaving 17 bases between.

The V gene is TRBV5-4, the J gene TRBJ2-1, with 15 positions matching TRBD2. The CDR3 has 17 residues. The germline CDR1 and CDR2 sequences are SGHNT and YYREEE (reference sequence). With 3 bases clipped from V and 2 bases from J, the junction kept 3 bases outside the gene matches. As DNA, the CDR3 is TGTGCCAGCAGCTCAGGACTAGCGGGGGGGCCCTACAATGAGCAGTTCTTC. Translated, it gives CASSSGLAGGPYNEQFF.

The chain links TRBV18 to TRBJ1-4; 7 nucleotides line up with TRBD1. CDR1 and CDR2 from the germline V gene are KGHSH and LQKENI. V was pared by 5 bases and J by 7 bases, with 13 bases of the junction left unmatched. The CDR3 loop spans 16 amino acids. The CDR3 here is CASSDWTGTMAEKLFF. DNA for the CDR3: TGTGCCAGCTCAGACTGGACAGGTACAATGGCTGAAAAACTGTTTTTT.

The chain links TRBV19 to TRBJ2-7, with D unclear. This CDR3 region has 13 residues. The germline V gene encodes CDR1 LNHDA and CDR2 SQIVND (reference sequence). Trimming removed 3 bases from V and 3 bases from J, with 9 bases in between. CDR3 loop: CASSIELSYEQYF. The CDR3 nucleotides are TGTGCCAGTAGTATTGAGTTGAGCTACGAGCAGTACTTC.

In DNA form, the CDR3 reads TGTGCCAGCAGCTTGGGCCCGCAGGGTGAGCAGTTCTTC. Translated, it gives CASSLGPQGEQFF. The gene calls are TRBV7-3 and TRBJ2-1; TRBD1 might be the D (5 bases). This CDR3 has 13 amino acids. Germline V CDR1 and CDR2: SGHTA, FQGTGA. The V and J ends lost 3 bases and 9 bases respectively, with 12 bases between them.

The chain recombines TRBV19 with TRBJ1-5, with 7 nucleotides matching TRBD1. V dropped 6 bases and J dropped 1; count of bases not matched to a gene: 6. The V gene's germline CDR1 is LNHDA and CDR2 SQIVND (reference sequence). The CDR3 spans 15 residues. CDR3 protein: CASRDRMVSNQPQHF. The CDR3 nucleotides are TGTGCCAGTAGGGACAGGATGGTCAGCAATCAGCCCCAGCATTTT.

This clone was observed once. V is TRBV5-5 and J is TRBJ2-6; no definite D call. V lost 3 bases and J lost 1, with 5 bases in between. This CDR3 contains 14 residues. In germline, CDR1 is SGHKS, CDR2 YYEKEE (reference sequence). The CDR3 region has the DNA TGTGCCAGCAGCTCAAATTCTGGGGCCAACGTCCTGACTTTC. This codes for CASSSNSGANVLTF.

This chain connects TRBV27 to TRBJ2-7; 8 bases map to TRBD1. Germline V gene data show CDR1 as MNHEY and CDR2 as SMNVEV (reference sequence). This CDR3 comprises 13 residues. J gave up 6 bases and V 3 bases, and 4 bases lay outside the gene matches. The CDR3 here is CASSFQGAGEQYF. The CDR3 bases are TGTGCCAGCAGTTTCCAGGGGGCAGGCGAGCAGTACTTC.

This chain uses TRBV6-5 with TRBJ1-1; D unclear. This CDR3 contains 14 residues. Looked up from germline, CDR1 is MNHEY and CDR2 is SVGAGI. Between the trimmed V and J ends, which lost 3 bases and 1 base, there was a span of 9 bases. The CDR3 loop reads CASSYYAGNTEAFF. In DNA form, the CDR3 reads TGTGCCAGCAGTTATTATGCCGGGAACACTGAAGCTTTCTTT.

The J gene is TRBJ2-3, the V gene TRBV20-1; D unresolved. The CDR3 contains 10 residues. Trimming left V 4 bases short and J 3 bases short, with 2 bases between. Germline V gene sequence: CDR1 DFQATT, CDR2 SNEGSKA (reference sequence). CDR3 region: CSAMTDTQYF. In nucleotides, the CDR3 is TGCAGTGCTATGACAGATACGCAGTATTTT.

The V and J genes are TRBV4-2 and TRBJ1-5, with D maybe TRBD1 (5 bases). The CDR3 is made up of 18 amino acids. Germline lookup yields CDR1 LGHNA and CDR2 YNFKEQ. Trimming shortened V by 0 bases and J by 7 bases, and 22 bases separated the two germline ends. CDR3: CASSQDYSGAKALQPQHF. The CDR3, as DNA: TGTGCCAGCAGCCAAGATTATAGCGGGGCGAAGGCGTTGCAGCCCCAGCATTTT.

J is TRBJ1-3 and V is TRBV7-9; D is unresolved. Germline values: CDR1 SEHNR, CDR2 FQNEAQ (reference sequence). The ends were cut back, 1 base at V and 0 bases at J, with 10 bases in the middle. The length of the CDR3 is 16 residues. The CDR3 here is CASSLVRQNSGNTIYF. CDR3 coding DNA: TGTGCCAGCAGCTTAGTTCGGCAAAACTCTGGAAACACCATATATTTT.

The chain uses TRBV11-2 and TRBJ2-5; D remains ambiguous. The CDR3 runs 12 residues. The V and J ends lost 5 bases and 2 bases respectively, with 6 bases between them. CDR1 and CDR2 (germline): SGHAT, FQNNGV. CDR3 in DNA: TGTGCCAGCAGCGTGGGGCAAGAGACCCAGTACTTC. Protein product: CASSVGQETQYF.

The genes are TRBV7-2 and TRBJ1-1, with a tentative D call TRBD1 (5 bases). CDR3 length equals 11 residues. Germline CDR1 SGHTA, CDR2 FQGNSA. V was clipped by 5 bases and J by 10 bases, with 11 bases between them. CDR3 sequence: CASSQGVGAFF. CDR3 bases: TGTGCCAGCAGCCAGGGAGTAGGAGCTTTCTTT.

V is TRBV19 and J is TRBJ1-4; possible D gene TRBD1, 6 bases. CDR3 length: 15 amino acids. Deletions cut 4 bases from V and 6 bases from J, with 15 bases between. The germline V gene encodes CDR1 LNHDA and CDR2 SQIVND (reference sequence). CDR3 loop: CASSTRQVRDEKLFF. DNA for the CDR3: TGTGCCAGTAGTACCCGACAGGTACGCGATGAAAAACTGTTTTTT.

Turning to this clone: The conserved phenylalanine or tryptophan normally closing the CDR3 is absent here, so this likely arose from a read error. The chain is built from TRBV6-5 and TRBJ1-2, with D possibly matching TRBD1 (6 bases). V gave up 4 bases and J gave up 6 bases, with 21 bases separating them. CDR1 is MNHEY, CDR2 SVGAGI, per germline. The CDR3 runs to 16 residues. The CDR3 spells CASSSPRGNGIHGYTL. CDR3 nucleotide sequence: TGTGCCAGCAGTTCCCCTAGGGGGAACGGAATTCATGGCTACACCCTC.

The rearrangement uses TRBV7-3 and TRBJ2-1, with 9 bases that match TRBD2. The germline V gene has CDR1 SGHTA and CDR2 FQGTGA. The CDR3 sequence is 15 residues long. Trimming took 3 bases from V and 4 from J; bases not matched to a gene: 4. CDR3 DNA sequence: TGTGCCAGCAGCTTTAGCGGGGGCCTTTACAATGAGCAGTTCTTC. Its protein is CASSFSGGLYNEQFF.

The chain joins TRBV6-1 to TRBJ1-5; tentative D call: TRBD1 (6 bases). CDR1 is MNHNS and CDR2 is SASEGT in the germline V gene. The length of the CDR3 is 13 residues. Trimming took 5 bases from V and 4 from J, leaving 9 bases between them. The CDR3 spells CASSLDRNQPQHF. DNA of the CDR3: TGTGCCAGCAGTCTGGACAGAAATCAGCCCCAGCATTTT.

V is TRBV27 and J is TRBJ1-6; D gene ambiguous. Germline V gene sequence: CDR1 MNHEY, CDR2 SMNVEV (reference sequence). This CDR3 is built from 16 residues. V lost 4 bases to trimming and J lost 3 bases, with 13 bases between them. CDR3 protein: CASSYGPSSYNSPLHF. In DNA, the CDR3 is TGTGCCAGCAGTTACGGGCCTAGCAGCTATAATTCACCCCTCCACTTT.

This clone was recorded once. The chain has TRBV9 and TRBJ1-2, with TRBD1 identical over 9 bases. There are 15 residues in the CDR3. Trimming took 1 base from V and 7 from J; bases not matched to a gene: 8. Germline V gives CDR1 SGDLS, CDR2 YYNGEE. CDR3 nucleotide sequence: TGTGCCAGCAGCGTAAACCCGACAGGGGGAGTTGGCTACACCTTC. Its translation is CASSVNPTGGVGYTF. The variable domain in full, completed from reference TRBV9 and TRBJ1-2, reads DSGVTQTPKHLITATGQRVTLRCSPRSGDLSVYWYQQSLDQGLQFLIQYYNGEERAKGNILERFSAQQFPDLHSELNLSSLELGDSALYFCASSVNPTGGVGYTFGSGTRLTVV.